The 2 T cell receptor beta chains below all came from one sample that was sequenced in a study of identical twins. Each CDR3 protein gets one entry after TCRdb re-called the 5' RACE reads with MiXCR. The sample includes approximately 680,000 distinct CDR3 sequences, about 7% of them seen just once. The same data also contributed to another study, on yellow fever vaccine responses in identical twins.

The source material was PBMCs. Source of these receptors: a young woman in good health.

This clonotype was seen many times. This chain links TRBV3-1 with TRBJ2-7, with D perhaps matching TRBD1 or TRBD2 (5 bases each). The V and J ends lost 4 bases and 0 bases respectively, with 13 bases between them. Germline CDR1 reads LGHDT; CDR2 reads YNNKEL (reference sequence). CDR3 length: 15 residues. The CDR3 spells CASSRGTVGSYEQYV. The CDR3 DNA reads TGTGCCAGCAGCCGAGGGACCGTTGGCTCCTACGAGCAGTACGTC.

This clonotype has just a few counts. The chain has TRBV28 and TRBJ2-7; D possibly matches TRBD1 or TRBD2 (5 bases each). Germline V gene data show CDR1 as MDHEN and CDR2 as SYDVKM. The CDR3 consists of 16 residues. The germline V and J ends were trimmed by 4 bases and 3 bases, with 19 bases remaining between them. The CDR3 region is CASSYPGTTGSYEQYF. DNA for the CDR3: TGTGCCAGCAGTTATCCGGGGACCACGGGGAGCTACGAGCAGTACTTC.